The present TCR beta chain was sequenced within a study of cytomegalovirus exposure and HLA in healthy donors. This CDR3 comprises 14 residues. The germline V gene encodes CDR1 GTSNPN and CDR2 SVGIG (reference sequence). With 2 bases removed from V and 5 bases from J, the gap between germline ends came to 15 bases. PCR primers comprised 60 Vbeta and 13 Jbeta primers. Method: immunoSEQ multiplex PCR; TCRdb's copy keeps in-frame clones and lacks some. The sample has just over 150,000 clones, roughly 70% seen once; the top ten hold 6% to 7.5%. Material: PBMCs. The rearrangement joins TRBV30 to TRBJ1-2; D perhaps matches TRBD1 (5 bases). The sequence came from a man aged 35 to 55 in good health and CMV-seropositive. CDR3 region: CAWSILGGAYGYTF. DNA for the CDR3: TGTGCCTGGAGTATCCTCGGAGGGGCATATGGCTACACCTTC.